This TCR beta chain derives from a study of blood T cells in healthy people across ages. Germline assignment: CDR1 LGHNA and CDR2 YSLEER. The CDR3 has 14 residues. Between the trimmed V and J ends, which lost 2 bases and 5 bases, there was a span of 10 bases. Researchers collected 9 to 10 milliliters of peripheral blood from every single donor. For the second PCR, which ran for about 7 to 11 cycles, a sample-barcoded 5' primer and a J-beta primer mix were used. TCRdb reprocessed the 5' RACE reads via MiXCR and lists one record per CDR3 protein. The sample records around 790,000 distinct CDR3 sequences, under 55% being singletons.

The source material was blood. This receptor was identified in a man in his fifties or sixties in good health. The chain recombines TRBV4-3 with TRBJ2-1, with a weak D call TRBD2 (7 bases). The CDR3 coding sequence is TGCGCCAGCAGCCAAAGGGGGGGGAACAATGAGCAGTTCTTC. This encodes CASSQRGGNNEQFF.